Below, 8 T cell receptor beta chains from the same sample are listed, as sequenced in a study of blood T cell repertoires in COVID-19. Clones were read by immunoSEQ multiplex PCR, and TCRdb kept only the in-frame ones, dropping some. The data contain about 190,000 clones, over 75% of them singletons. The sequencing sample was made of peripheral blood. These receptors were obtained from a woman aged 50 to 65 with acute or convalescent COVID-19.

V is TRBV25-1 and J is TRBJ2-1; TRBD1 is a possible D gene (6 bases). CDR1 is MGHDK, CDR2 SYGVNS, per germline. The CDR3 is 15 residues long. The V end was cut by 2 bases, the J end by 10 bases, with 18 bases between. The CDR3 region is CASSERVQGIGEQFF. The CDR3 DNA sequence: TGTGCCAGCAGTGAAAGGGTACAGGGCATCGGCGAGCAGTTCTTC.

V is TRBV11-3 and J is TRBJ2-7, with 7 positions matching TRBD1. Germline lookup yields CDR1 SGHNT and CDR2 YENEEA. Trimming at V came to 5 bases and at J to 8 bases, leaving 9 bases not matched to a gene. CDR3 size: 13 residues. Written as DNA, the CDR3 is TGTGCCAGCAGCCGCCGACAGGGTGGGCAGCAGTACTTC. It specifies CASSRRQGGQQYF.

The chain employs TRBV12-3 or TRBV12-4 and TRBJ2-7; 9 bases are shared with TRBD1. Trimming took 6 bases from V and 7 from J; bases not matched to a gene: 7. The CDR3 covers 13 residues. This CDR3 reads CASSRTGGLEQYF. Written as DNA, the CDR3 is TGTGCCAGCAGCCGTACAGGGGGCCTGGAGCAGTACTTC.

The chain uses TRBV7-8 and TRBJ2-5; 8 positions agree with TRBD1. After removal of 3 bases from V and 0 bases from J, the junction contained 6 bases not matched to a gene. In germline, CDR1 is SGHVS, CDR2 FQNEAQ. CDR3 size: 16 residues. DNA of the CDR3: TGTGCCAGCAGCTTGTGGACAGGGACGTACCAAGAGACCCAGTACTTC. This codes for CASSLWTGTYQETQYF.

This rearrangement joins TRBV11-2 to TRBJ2-7, with TRBD1 as a possible D gene (7 bases). Germline loops: CDR1 SGHAT, CDR2 FQNNGV. This CDR3 has 14 amino acids. Trimming stripped 5 bases from V and 2 bases from J, with 13 bases between. The CDR3 DNA follows: TGTGCCAGCAGCCCCCAGGGGGGCCCCTACGAGCAGTACTTC. Translating it yields CASSPQGGPYEQYF.

This clone was observed a few times. The chain is built from TRBV5-1 and TRBJ1-3; D is unclear. The CDR3 loop spans 14 amino acids. V lost 4 bases and J 0 bases, leaving 8 bases between the germline ends. CDR1 is SGHRS and CDR2 is YFSETQ in the germline V gene. The CDR3 DNA reads TGCGCCAGCAGCCCCGCGGCCTCTGGAAACACCATATATTTT. Translated, it gives CASSPAASGNTIYF.

This chain joins TRBV6-5 and TRBJ1-2; D is possibly TRBD1 (5 bases). The V and J ends lost 4 bases and 6 bases respectively, with 18 bases between them. CDR1 and CDR2 (germline): MNHEY, SVGAGI. The CDR3 sequence is 15 residues long. CDR3: CASSSWEEGVDGYTF. In DNA, the CDR3 is TGTGCCAGCAGTTCTTGGGAGGAAGGGGTCGATGGCTACACCTTC.

V usage is TRBV7-2 and J usage is TRBJ2-2, with D unclear. The CDR3 is made up of 12 amino acids. Germline loops: CDR1 SGHTA, CDR2 FQGNSA. The V gene lost 2 bases and the J gene lost 6 bases, with 4 bases spanning the gap. The CDR3 bases are TGTGCCAGCAGCTTACGGTCCGGGGAGCTGTTTTTT. It yields the protein CASSLRSGELFF.